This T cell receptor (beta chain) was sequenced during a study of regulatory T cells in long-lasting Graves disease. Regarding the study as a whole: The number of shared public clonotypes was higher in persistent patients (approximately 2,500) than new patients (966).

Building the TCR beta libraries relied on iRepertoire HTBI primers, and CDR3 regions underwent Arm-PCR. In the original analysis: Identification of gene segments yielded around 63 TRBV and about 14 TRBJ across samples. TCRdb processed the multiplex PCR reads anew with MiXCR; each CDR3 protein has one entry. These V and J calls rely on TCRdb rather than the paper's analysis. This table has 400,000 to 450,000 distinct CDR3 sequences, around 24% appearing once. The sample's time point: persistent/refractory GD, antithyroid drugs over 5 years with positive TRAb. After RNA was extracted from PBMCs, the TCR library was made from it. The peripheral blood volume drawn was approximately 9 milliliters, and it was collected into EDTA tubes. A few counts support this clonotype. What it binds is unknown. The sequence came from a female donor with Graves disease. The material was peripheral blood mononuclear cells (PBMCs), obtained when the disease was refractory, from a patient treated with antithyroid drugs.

The CDR3 DNA reads as TGTGCCAGCTGGGGGGCACCCGTCTACGAGCAGTACTTC. The encoded protein is CASWGAPVYEQYF. The V call is TRBV6-1, the J call TRBJ2-7; D is tentatively TRBD1 or TRBD2 (6 bases each). This CDR3 comprises 13 residues. V was trimmed by 8 bases and J by 3 bases, leaving 14 bases between them. Germline V lookup: CDR1 MNHNS, CDR2 SASEGT.